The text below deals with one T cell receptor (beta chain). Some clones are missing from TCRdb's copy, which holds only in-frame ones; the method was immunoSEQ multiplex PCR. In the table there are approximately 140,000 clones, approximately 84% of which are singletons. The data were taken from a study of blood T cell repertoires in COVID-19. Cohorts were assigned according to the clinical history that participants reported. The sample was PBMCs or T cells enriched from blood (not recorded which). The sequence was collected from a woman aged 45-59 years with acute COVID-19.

The CDR3 loop is CASKRDRDNEQYF. CDR3 sequence (DNA): TGTGCCAGCAAACGGGACAGGGATAACGAGCAGTACTTC. The V call is TRBV6-4, the J call TRBJ2-7; 9 nucleotides agree with TRBD1. The germline gives CDR1 MRHNA, CDR2 SNTAGT. This CDR3 has 13 amino acids. J was trimmed by 5 bases and V by 7 bases; bases with no gene match: 6.